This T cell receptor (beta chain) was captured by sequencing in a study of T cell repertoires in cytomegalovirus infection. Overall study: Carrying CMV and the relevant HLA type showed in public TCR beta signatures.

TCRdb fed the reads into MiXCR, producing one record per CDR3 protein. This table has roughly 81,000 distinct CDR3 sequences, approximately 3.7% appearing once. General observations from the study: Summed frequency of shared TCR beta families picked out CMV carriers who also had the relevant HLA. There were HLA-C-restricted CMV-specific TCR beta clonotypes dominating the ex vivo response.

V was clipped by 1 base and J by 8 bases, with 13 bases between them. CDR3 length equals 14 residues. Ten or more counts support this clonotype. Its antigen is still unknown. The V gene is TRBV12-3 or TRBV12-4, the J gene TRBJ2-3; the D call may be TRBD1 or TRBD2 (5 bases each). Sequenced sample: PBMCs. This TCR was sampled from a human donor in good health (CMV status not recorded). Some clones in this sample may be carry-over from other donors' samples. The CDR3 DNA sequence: TGTGCCAGCAGTTTAGGGGGAGCCGGGGCTACGCAGTATTTT. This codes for CASSLGGAGATQYF.